One TCR beta chain is described in this entry. In the original processing: Estimated nucleated cell counts came from reference gene primer amplification. Clones were sequenced by immunoSEQ multiplex PCR, and TCRdb holds only the in-frame ones, with some missing. The V and J calls and clone size are taken from that table; D and trimming were inferred from the DNA. Of 100,000 to 150,000 clones listed, roughly two thirds are singletons. These data originate in a study of blood T cell repertoires in COVID-19. Whole-study context: There were acute and convalescent COVID-19 samples, and they came from the United States, Italy and Spain. PBMCs, B-cell-depleted T cells, or T cells were the source of the cDNA or gDNA that made up the material.

The material sequenced was peripheral blood. This receptor was taken from an older woman with acute or convalescent COVID-19.

The CDR3 DNA follows: TGTGCCAGCAGCTTGGGGATAAGGGGGAGCACCGGGGAGCTGTTTTTT. Translated, it gives CASSLGIRGSTGELFF. This chain links TRBV5-4 with TRBJ2-2; TRBD1 is a possible D gene (6 bases). The germline V gene encodes CDR1 SGHNT and CDR2 YYREEE (reference sequence). The CDR3 is 16 amino acids. V lost 0 bases and J lost 4, with 13 bases in between.